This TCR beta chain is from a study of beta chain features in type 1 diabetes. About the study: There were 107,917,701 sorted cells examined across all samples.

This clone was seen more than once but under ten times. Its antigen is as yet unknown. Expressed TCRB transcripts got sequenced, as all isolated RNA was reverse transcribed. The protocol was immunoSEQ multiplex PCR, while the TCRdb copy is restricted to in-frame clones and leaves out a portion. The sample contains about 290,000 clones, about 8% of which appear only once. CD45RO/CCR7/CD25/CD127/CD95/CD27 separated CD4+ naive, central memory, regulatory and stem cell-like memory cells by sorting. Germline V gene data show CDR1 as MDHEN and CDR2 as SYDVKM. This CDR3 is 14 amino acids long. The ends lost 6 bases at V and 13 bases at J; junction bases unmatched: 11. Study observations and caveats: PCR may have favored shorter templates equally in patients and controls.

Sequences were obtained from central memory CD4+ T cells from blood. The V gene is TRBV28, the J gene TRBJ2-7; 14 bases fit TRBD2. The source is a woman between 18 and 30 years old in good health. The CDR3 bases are TGTGCCAGCAGCCCTGGACTAGCGGGAGGTATCCTTTACGTC. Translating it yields CASSPGLAGGILYV.